This is a list of T cell receptor beta chains from one sample in a study of control samples from healthy donors and cancer patients. TCRdb's table, derived via immunoSEQ multiplex PCR, lists solely in-frame clones and lacks some. Among approximately 94,000 clones, roughly 90% were seen once, and the ten largest hold over 0.85%. The specimen sequenced was blood. The receptors originated from a woman in her twenties or thirties in good health. Both conserved end residues are part of each CDR3. A D gene is named only where the DNA matches it firmly. Expanded clones get a size class; other rows say once, few or many, or leave the size out.

d_gene	v_gene	j_gene	abundance	CDR3aa	CDR3nt
NA	TRBV9	TRBJ1-1	NA	CASSVDRNTEAFF	TGTGCCAGCAGCGTAGACAGGAACACTGAAGCTTTCTTT
TRBD1	TRBV30	TRBJ1-1	NA	CAWEDREGSMTEAFF	TGTGCCTGGGAGGACAGGGAGGGATCTATGACTGAAGCTTTCTTT
TRBD1	TRBV10-1	TRBJ1-1	NA	CASSESAGTGMAEAFF	TGCGCCAGCAGTGAATCTGCCGGGACAGGGATGGCTGAAGCTTTCTTT
NA	TRBV28	TRBJ1-5	NA	CASSANQPQHF	TGTGCCAGCAGTGCAAATCAGCCCCAGCATTTT
NA	TRBV6-1	TRBJ2-5	NA	CASSELQGSLQTQYF	TGTGCCAGCAGTGAGCTACAGGGTAGCCTGCAGACCCAGTACTTC
TRBD1	TRBV10-2	TRBJ2-3	NA	CASSESPQSLGQGDTQYF	TGCGCCAGCAGTGAGTCTCCCCAATCCTTGGGACAGGGCGATACGCAGTATTTT
TRBD1	TRBV28	TRBJ2-7	NA	CATNTGGRGYEQYF	TGTGCCACCAACACAGGGGGCAGGGGCTACGAGCAGTACTTC
NA	TRBV5-1	TRBJ1-2	NA	CASSLGEGGYTF	TGCGCCAGCAGCTTGGGTGAAGGTGGCTACACCTTC
NA	TRBV6-5	TRBJ2-7	NA	CASRYDEVAGYEQYF	TGTGCCAGCAGATACGACGAGGTAGCTGGGTACGAGCAGTACTTC
NA	TRBV12-3/TRBV12-4	TRBJ1-4	once	CAGGHSSGKLFF	TGTGCCGGAGGACACTCGTCTGGAAAACTGTTTTTT
NA	TRBV27	TRBJ2-1	NA	CASRGSGLSNSYNEQFF	TGTGCCAGCAGGGGATCAGGGCTCTCGAACTCCTACAATGAGCAGTTCTTC
NA	TRBV20-1	TRBJ2-4	NA	CSASSGGGKNIQYF	TGCAGTGCTAGTTCGGGGGGCGGCAAAAACATTCAGTACTTC
TRBD1	TRBV30	TRBJ2-7	NA	CAWSLGQPNSYEQYF	TGTGCCTGGAGTTTGGGACAGCCCAACTCCTACGAGCAGTACTTC
NA	TRBV7-2	TRBJ2-3	NA	CASSPEGLTDTQYF	TGTGCCAGCAGCCCAGAAGGGCTAACGGATACGCAGTATTTT
NA	TRBV6-5	TRBJ1-1	NA	CASRARGRTEAFF	TGTGCCAGCAGAGCCCGGGGGCGGACTGAAGCTTTCTTT
NA	TRBV30	TRBJ1-4	NA	CAGGLGAKEKLFF	TGTGCCGGGGGTTTAGGGGCGAAAGAAAAACTGTTTTTT
NA	TRBV5-1	TRBJ1-5	NA	CASSLGGGNQPQHF	TGCGCCAGCAGCTTGGGCGGAGGCAATCAGCCCCAGCATTTT
NA	TRBV4-1	TRBJ2-7	NA	CASSQEPQSLYEQYF	TGCGCCAGCAGCCAAGAACCTCAATCCCTCTACGAGCAGTACTTC
TRBD1	TRBV18	TRBJ1-3	NA	CASSPGQGSSGNTIYF	TGTGCCAGCTCACCCGGACAGGGATCCTCTGGAAACACCATATATTTT